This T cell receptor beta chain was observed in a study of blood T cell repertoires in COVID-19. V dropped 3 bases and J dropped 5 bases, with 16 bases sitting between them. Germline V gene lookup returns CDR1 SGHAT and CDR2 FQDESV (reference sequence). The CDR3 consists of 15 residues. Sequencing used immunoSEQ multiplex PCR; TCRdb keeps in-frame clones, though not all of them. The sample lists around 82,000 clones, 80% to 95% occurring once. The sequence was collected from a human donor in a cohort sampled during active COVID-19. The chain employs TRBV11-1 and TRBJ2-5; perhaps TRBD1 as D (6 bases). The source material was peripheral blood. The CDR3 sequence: CASSFLLRGKETQYF. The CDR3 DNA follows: TGTGCCAGCAGCTTCCTCCTCAGGGGAAAGGAGACCCAGTACTTC.